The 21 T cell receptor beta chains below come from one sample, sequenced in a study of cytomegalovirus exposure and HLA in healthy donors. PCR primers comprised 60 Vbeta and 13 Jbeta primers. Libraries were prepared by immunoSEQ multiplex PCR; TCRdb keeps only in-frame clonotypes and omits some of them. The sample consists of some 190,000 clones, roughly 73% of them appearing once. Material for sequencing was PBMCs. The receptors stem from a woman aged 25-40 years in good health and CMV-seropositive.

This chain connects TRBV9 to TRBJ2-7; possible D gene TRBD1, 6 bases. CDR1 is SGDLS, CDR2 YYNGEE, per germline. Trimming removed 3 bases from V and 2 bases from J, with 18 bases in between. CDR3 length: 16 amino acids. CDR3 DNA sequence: TGTGCCAGCAGCGGAGAACAGGGCCGGGACCCCTACGAGCAGTACTTC. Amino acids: CASSGEQGRDPYEQYF. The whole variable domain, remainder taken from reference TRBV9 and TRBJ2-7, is DSGVTQTPKHLITATGQRVTLRCSPRSGDLSVYWYQQSLDQGLQFLIQYYNGEERAKGNILERFSAQQFPDLHSELNLSSLELGDSALYFCASSGEQGRDPYEQYFGPGTRLTVT.

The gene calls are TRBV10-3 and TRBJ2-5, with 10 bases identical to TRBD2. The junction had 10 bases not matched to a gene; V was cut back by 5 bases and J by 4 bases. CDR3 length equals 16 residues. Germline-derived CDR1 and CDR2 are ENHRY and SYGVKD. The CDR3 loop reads CAISSQSGGAGETQYF. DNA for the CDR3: TGTGCCATCAGTTCCCAAAGCGGGGGGGCAGGAGAGACCCAGTACTTC.

CDR3 DNA: TGTGCCAGCTCACCATCTAGCGGCACAGATACGCAGTATTTT. This codes for CASSPSSGTDTQYF. V and J are TRBV18 and TRBJ2-3; TRBD2 might be the D (6 bases). The germline gives CDR1 KGHSH, CDR2 LQKENI. The CDR3 covers 14 residues. Trimming took 2 bases from V and 1 from J, leaving 7 bases between them.

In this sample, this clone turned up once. This CDR3 reads CASSRQGLGWGANVLTF. DNA of the CDR3: TGTGCCAGCAGTCGACAGGGGCTGGGTTGGGGGGCCAACGTCCTGACTTTC. This chain uses TRBV28 with TRBJ2-6; 8 bases agree with TRBD1. V lost 5 bases, J lost 4 bases, and 10 bases stayed unmatched. The CDR3 runs to 17 residues. The germline V gene has CDR1 MDHEN and CDR2 SYDVKM.

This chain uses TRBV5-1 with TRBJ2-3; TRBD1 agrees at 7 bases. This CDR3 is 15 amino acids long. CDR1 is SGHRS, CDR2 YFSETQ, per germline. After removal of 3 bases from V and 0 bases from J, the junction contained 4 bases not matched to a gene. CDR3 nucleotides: TGCGCCAGCAGCTGGACAGGAGCTAGCACAGATACGCAGTATTTT. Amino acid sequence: CASSWTGASTDTQYF. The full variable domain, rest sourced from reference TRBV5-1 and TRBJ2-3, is KAGVTQTPRYLIKTRGQQVTLSCSPISGHRSVSWYQQTPGQGLQFLFEYFSETQRNKGNFPGRFSGRQFSNSRSEMNVSTLELGDSALYLCASSWTGASTDTQYFGPGTRLTVL.

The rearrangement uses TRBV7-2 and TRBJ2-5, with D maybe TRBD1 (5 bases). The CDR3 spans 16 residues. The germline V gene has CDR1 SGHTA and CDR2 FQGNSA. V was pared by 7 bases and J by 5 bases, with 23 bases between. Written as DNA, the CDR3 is TGTGCCAGCAATAGCCCGACAGCCGTAGAAGGGGAGACCCAGTACTTC. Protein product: CASNSPTAVEGETQYF.

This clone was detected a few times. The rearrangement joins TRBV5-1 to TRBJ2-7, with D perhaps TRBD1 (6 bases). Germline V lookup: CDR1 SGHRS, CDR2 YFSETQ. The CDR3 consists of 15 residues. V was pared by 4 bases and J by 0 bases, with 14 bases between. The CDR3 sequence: CASSPEGTSSYEQYF. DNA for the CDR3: TGCGCCAGCAGCCCAGAAGGGACAAGCTCCTACGAGCAGTACTTC.

The CDR3 loop reads CASSHHPGQGSKETQYF. The CDR3, as DNA: TGCGCCAGCAGCCACCACCCGGGACAGGGGTCGAAAGAGACCCAGTACTTC. The chain combines TRBV4-3 with TRBJ2-5; 10 nucleotides align to TRBD1. Trimming at V came to 3 bases and at J to 3 bases, leaving 10 bases not matched to a gene. There are 17 residues in the CDR3. Germline V gene sequence: CDR1 LGHNA, CDR2 YSLEER.

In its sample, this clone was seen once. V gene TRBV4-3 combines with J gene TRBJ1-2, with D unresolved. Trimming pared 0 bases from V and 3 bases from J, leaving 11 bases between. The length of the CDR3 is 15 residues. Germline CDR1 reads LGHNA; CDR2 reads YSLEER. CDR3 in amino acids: CASSQDTAGYYGYTF. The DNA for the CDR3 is TGCGCCAGCAGCCAAGATACGGCGGGGTACTATGGCTACACCTTC.

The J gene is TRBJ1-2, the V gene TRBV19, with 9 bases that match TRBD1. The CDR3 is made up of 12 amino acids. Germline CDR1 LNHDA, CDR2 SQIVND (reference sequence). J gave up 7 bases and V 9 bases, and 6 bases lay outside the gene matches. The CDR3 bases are TGTGCCAGCGGGACAGGGATGGGTGGCTACACCTTC. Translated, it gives CASGTGMGGYTF.

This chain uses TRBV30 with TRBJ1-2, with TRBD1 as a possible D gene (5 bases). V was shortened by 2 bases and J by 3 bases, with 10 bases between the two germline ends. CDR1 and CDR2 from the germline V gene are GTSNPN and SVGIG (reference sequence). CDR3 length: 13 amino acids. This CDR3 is CAWSLDNYYGYTF. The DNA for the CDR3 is TGTGCCTGGAGTCTGGACAACTACTATGGCTACACCTTC.

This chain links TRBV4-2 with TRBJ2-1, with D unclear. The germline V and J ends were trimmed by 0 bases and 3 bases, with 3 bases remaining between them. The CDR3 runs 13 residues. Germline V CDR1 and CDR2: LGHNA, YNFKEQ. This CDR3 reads CASSQDSYNEQFF. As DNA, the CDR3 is TGTGCCAGCAGCCAAGACAGCTACAATGAGCAGTTCTTC.

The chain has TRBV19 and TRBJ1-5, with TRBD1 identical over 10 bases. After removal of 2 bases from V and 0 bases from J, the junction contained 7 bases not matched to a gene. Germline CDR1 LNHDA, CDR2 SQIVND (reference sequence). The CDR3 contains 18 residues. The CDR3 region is CASSITGQGTYSNQPQHF. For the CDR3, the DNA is TGTGCCAGTAGTATAACGGGACAGGGGACATATAGCAATCAGCCCCAGCATTTT.

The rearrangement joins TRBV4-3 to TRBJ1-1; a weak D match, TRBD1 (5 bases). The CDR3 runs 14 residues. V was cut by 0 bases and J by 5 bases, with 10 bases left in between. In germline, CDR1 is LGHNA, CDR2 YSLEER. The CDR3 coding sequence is TGCGCCAGCAGCCAAGAGGGCGGACAAACTGAAGCTTTCTTT. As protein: CASSQEGGQTEAFF.

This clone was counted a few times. Here the CDR3 reads CASSPGSTDTQYF. CDR3 bases: TGTGCCAGCAGCCCCGGGTCCACAGATACGCAGTATTTT. This chain links TRBV7-3 with TRBJ2-3; D remains unclear. The germline CDR1 and CDR2 sequences are SGHTA and FQGTGA. The length of the CDR3 is 13 residues. Trimming pared 5 bases from V and 2 bases from J, leaving 8 bases between.

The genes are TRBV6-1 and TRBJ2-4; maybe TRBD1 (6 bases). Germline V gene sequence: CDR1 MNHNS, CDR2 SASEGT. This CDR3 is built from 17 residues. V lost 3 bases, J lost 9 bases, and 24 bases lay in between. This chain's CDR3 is CASSDRQAPGIRGIQYF. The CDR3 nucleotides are TGTGCCAGCAGTGACCGACAGGCCCCGGGAATAAGGGGCATTCAGTACTTC.

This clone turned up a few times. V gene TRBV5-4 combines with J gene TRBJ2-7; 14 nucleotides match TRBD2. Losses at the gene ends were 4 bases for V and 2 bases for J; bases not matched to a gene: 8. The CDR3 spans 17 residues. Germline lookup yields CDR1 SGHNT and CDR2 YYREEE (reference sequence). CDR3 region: CASSRGLAGGGPYEQYF. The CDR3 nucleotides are TGTGCCAGCAGCCGTGGACTAGCGGGGGGCGGTCCCTACGAGCAGTACTTC.

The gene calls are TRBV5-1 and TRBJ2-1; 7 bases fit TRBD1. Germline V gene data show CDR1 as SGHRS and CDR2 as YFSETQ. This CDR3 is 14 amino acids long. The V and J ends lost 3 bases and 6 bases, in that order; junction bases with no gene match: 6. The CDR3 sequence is CASSSKQGSNEQFF. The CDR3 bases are TGCGCCAGCAGCTCAAAACAGGGGAGCAATGAGCAGTTCTTC.

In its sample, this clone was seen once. The CDR3 bases are TGCGCCAGCAGCCAAACCCTAGCGGGGGGAAATACAGATACGCAGTATTTT. Its protein is CASSQTLAGGNTDTQYF. The chain links TRBV4-3 to TRBJ2-3, with TRBD2 matching 11 bases. CDR3 size: 17 residues. The germline V gene encodes CDR1 LGHNA and CDR2 YSLEER. Trimming at V came to 2 bases and at J to 3 bases, leaving 7 bases not matched to a gene.

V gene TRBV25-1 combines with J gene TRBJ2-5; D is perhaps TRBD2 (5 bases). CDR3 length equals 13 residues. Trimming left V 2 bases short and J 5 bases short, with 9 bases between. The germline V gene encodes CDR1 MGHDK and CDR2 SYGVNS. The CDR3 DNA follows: TGTGCCAGCAGTGAACCCCGCGGGGAGACCCAGTACTTC. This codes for CASSEPRGETQYF. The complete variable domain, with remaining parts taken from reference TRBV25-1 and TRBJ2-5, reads EADIYQTPRYLVIGTGKKITLECSQTMGHDKMYWYQQDPGMELHLIHYSYGVNSTEKGDLSSESTVSRIRTEHFPLTLESARPSHTSQYLCASSEPRGETQYFGPGTRLLVL.

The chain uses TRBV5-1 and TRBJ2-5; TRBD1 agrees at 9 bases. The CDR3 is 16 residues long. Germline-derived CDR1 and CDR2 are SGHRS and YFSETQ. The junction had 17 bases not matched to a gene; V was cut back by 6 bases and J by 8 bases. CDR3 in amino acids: CASTGPGTGTPKTQYF. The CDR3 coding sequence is TGCGCCAGCACGGGTCCCGGGACAGGGACTCCCAAAACCCAGTACTTC.